Each of the 32 T cell receptor beta chains below was sequenced from the same sample in a study of blood T cells in healthy people across ages (dated by TCRdb to between 2014 and 2017). The library was produced with 5' RACE. TCRdb names Illumina HiSeq 2500 as the instrument used. A second about 6 to 11 cycle PCR used a sample-barcoded 5' primer and a J-beta primer mix. Clones were called with MiXCR by TCRdb after fastp trimmed the public reads at Q25, and only in-frame beta chains were retained. Every CDR3 protein is listed once, alongside the most common genes and DNA of its rows. The sample records almost 800,000 distinct CDR3 sequences, 58% of which are singletons. Jointly, the top ten make up about 20% of the sample. Sample: blood. These receptors came from a man aged 30 to 45 in good health.

The rearrangement links TRBV29-1 to TRBJ1-2, with TRBD1 matching 9 bases. The germline V gene encodes CDR1 SQVTM and CDR2 ANQGSEA. This CDR3 has 12 residues. J gave up 7 bases and V 7 bases, and 7 bases lay outside the gene matches. The CDR3 DNA sequence: TGCAGCGCCTTTACAGGGGGCGGTGGCTACACCTTC. Its translation: CSAFTGGGGYTF.

The chain links TRBV6-5 to TRBJ1-2; D remains ambiguous. The CDR3 loop spans 13 amino acids. The V end was cut by 5 bases, the J end by 1 base, with 8 bases between. Per germline, CDR1 MNHEY and CDR2 SVGAGI. CDR3 amino acids: CASSDQNNYGYTF. The CDR3 nucleotides read TGTGCCAGCAGTGATCAGAATAACTATGGCTACACCTTC.

The chain couples TRBV5-1 to TRBJ2-3, with no clear D. Per germline, CDR1 SGHRS and CDR2 YFSETQ. This CDR3 is 16 amino acids long. With 3 bases removed from V and 0 bases from J, the gap between germline ends came to 14 bases. CDR3 loop: CASSYPPAASTDTQYF. CDR3 in DNA: TGCGCCAGCAGCTATCCCCCGGCAGCTAGCACAGATACGCAGTATTTT.

The chain joins TRBV6-2 or TRBV6-3 to TRBJ2-7; tentative D call: TRBD2 (7 bases). Germline-derived CDR1 and CDR2 are MNHEY and SVGEGT. V lost 2 bases, J lost 4 bases, and 12 bases lay in between. The CDR3 runs to 14 residues. CDR3 DNA sequence: TGTGCCAGCAGTTACAACAGGGAGGGGTACGAGCAGTACTTC. Translating it yields CASSYNREGYEQYF.

The V and J genes are TRBV4-2 and TRBJ2-1; 12 nucleotides line up with TRBD2. The CDR3 consists of 15 residues. Losses at the gene ends were 2 bases for V and 8 bases for J; bases not matched to a gene: 4. The germline V gene has CDR1 LGHNA and CDR2 YNFKEQ. CDR3 sequence (DNA): TGTGCCAGCAGCCAACCTAGCGGGGGGGCCGATGAGCAGTTCTTC. Translated, it gives CASSQPSGGADEQFF.

Note on this clonotype: A read error may produce the germline difference seen at one junction end. This chain links TRBV4-2 with TRBJ2-6; 7 bases align to TRBD1. CDR3 length equals 18 residues. Germline CDR1 is LGHNA and CDR2 is YNFKEQ. The CDR3 nucleotides are TGTGCCAGCAGCCAAGACCGGGACAGCATTTCTGGGGCCAACGTCCCGACTTTC. This sequence encodes CASSQDRDSISGANVPTF.

The chain recombines TRBV29-1 with TRBJ2-7, with TRBD1 matching 8 bases. The CDR3 is 13 residues long. CDR1 is SQVTM and CDR2 is ANQGSEA in the germline V gene. V shed 8 bases, J shed 12 bases, and the junction held 18 bases outside the gene matches. The CDR3 here is CSIHQGAGETRYF. CDR3 DNA: TGCAGCATACACCAGGGGGCGGGTGAGACCCGGTACTTC.

This chain connects TRBV12-3 or TRBV12-4 to TRBJ1-4; 7 nucleotides match TRBD1. CDR3 length: 13 residues. V was clipped by 5 bases and J by 8 bases; unmatched bases: 5. The CDR3 protein is CASSQTGREKLFF. In DNA, the CDR3 is TGTGCCAGCAGTCAGACAGGGAGGGAAAAACTGTTTTTT.

This clonotype showed up just once. The chain uses TRBV2 and TRBJ2-3; D possibly corresponds to TRBD2 (7 bases). The germline CDR1 and CDR2 sequences are SNHLY and FYNNEI. Trimming cost V 4 bases and J 1 base, with 18 bases left between them. This CDR3 spans 17 amino acids. CDR3 in amino acids: CASSGGGGRTRTDTQYF. For the CDR3, the DNA is TGTGCCAGCAGTGGAGGGGGGGGTCGAACGCGCACAGATACGCAGTATTTT. The entire variable domain, with the rest obtained from reference TRBV2 and TRBJ2-3, is as follows: EPEVTQTPSHQVTQMGQEVILRCVPISNHLYFYWYRQILGQKVEFLVSFYNNEISEKSEIFDDQFSVERPDGSNFTLKIRSTKLEDSAMYFCASSGGGGRTRTDTQYFGPGTRLTVL.

The rearrangement uses TRBV4-2 and TRBJ2-1; TRBD2 agrees at 10 bases. The junction had 6 bases not matched to a gene; V was cut back by 2 bases and J by 5 bases. CDR1 and CDR2 from the germline V gene are LGHNA and YNFKEQ. This CDR3 has 16 residues. CDR3 in DNA: TGTGCCAGCAGCCAACCCGGGACTAGCGCCAACAATGAGCAGTTCTTC. Translation: CASSQPGTSANNEQFF.

The chain combines TRBV28 with TRBJ2-7, with D maybe TRBD1 (6 bases). CDR1 MDHEN and CDR2 SYDVKM come from the germline V gene. The CDR3 contains 16 residues. Trimming removed 5 bases from V and 2 bases from J, with 19 bases in between. The CDR3: CASSPLVAGAPYEQYF. The CDR3 region has the DNA TGTGCCAGCAGTCCCCTCGTGGCAGGGGCCCCCTACGAGCAGTACTTC. Variable domain in full (rest from reference TRBV28 and TRBJ2-7): DVKVTQSSRYLVKRTGEKVFLECVQDMDHENMFWYRQDPGLGLRLIYFSYDVKMKEKGDIPEGYSVSREKKERFSLILESASTNQTSMYLCASSPLVAGAPYEQYFGPGTRLTVT.

The chain uses TRBV20-1 and TRBJ2-3; TRBD2 aligns across 8 bases. Germline values: CDR1 DFQATT, CDR2 SNEGSKA (reference sequence). This CDR3 comprises 14 residues. J was trimmed by 4 bases and V by 2 bases; bases with no gene match: 5. The CDR3 region has the DNA TGCAGTGCTAGACCGGGACTAGAGGCAGATACGCAGTATTTT. Translation gives CSARPGLEADTQYF.

The chain recombines TRBV18 with TRBJ1-5, with D possibly matching TRBD1 (5 bases). V was shortened by 6 bases and J by 0 bases, with 15 bases between the two germline ends. CDR3 length equals 16 residues. Germline lookup yields CDR1 KGHSH and CDR2 LQKENI. The CDR3 DNA follows: TGTGCCAGCTCCCGGACACAGCTTAATAGCAATCAGCCCCAGCATTTT. It translates to CASSRTQLNSNQPQHF.

This clonotype was detected a few times. The V and J genes are TRBV7-2 and TRBJ2-5; TRBD1 matches 12 bases. The germline V gene encodes CDR1 SGHTA and CDR2 FQGNSA. The CDR3 totals 16 residues. With 8 bases clipped from V and 4 bases from J, the junction kept 11 bases outside the gene matches. The CDR3 region is CASDQGQGARRETQYF. The CDR3 nucleotides read TGTGCCAGCGACCAGGGACAGGGGGCGCGGAGAGAGACCCAGTACTTC.

The genes are TRBV4-3 and TRBJ2-7; D might be TRBD1 (6 bases). The CDR3 consists of 16 residues. Trimming removed 3 bases at V and 2 bases at J, with 17 bases between. The germline gives CDR1 LGHNA, CDR2 YSLEER. The CDR3 DNA sequence: TGCGCCAGCAGCCAGACCCTACACAGGGTTCCCTACGAGCAGTACTTC. It translates to CASSQTLHRVPYEQYF.

V gene TRBV20-1 combines with J gene TRBJ2-3; weak D call: TRBD1 (5 bases). In germline, CDR1 is DFQATT, CDR2 SNEGSKA (reference sequence). V was cut by 6 bases and J by 7 bases, with 11 bases left in between. The CDR3 totals 11 residues. The CDR3 nucleotides read TGCAGTGCCCTAAGGGGTTATACGCAGTATTTT. This encodes CSALRGYTQYF.

The chain carries TRBV20-1 and TRBJ1-2, with 7 bases lining up with TRBD1. The CDR3 has 14 residues. Trimming took 3 bases from V and 8 from J; bases not matched to a gene: 12. Looked up from germline, CDR1 is DFQATT and CDR2 is SNEGSKA (reference sequence). The CDR3 DNA follows: TGCAGTGCTAGGAAAACAGGGGTATTAGGGGGCTACACCTTC. Amino acid sequence: CSARKTGVLGGYTF.

The chain combines TRBV29-1 with TRBJ2-1; tentatively, D is TRBD2 (6 bases). From germline, CDR1 is SQVTM and CDR2 ANQGSEA. The CDR3 consists of 16 residues. With 0 bases removed from V and 0 bases from J, the gap between germline ends came to 12 bases. The CDR3, as DNA: TGCAGCGTTGAAGATATAGCGGACATCTCCTACAATGAGCAGTTCTTC. Amino acid sequence: CSVEDIADISYNEQFF.

The rearrangement joins TRBV5-1 to TRBJ1-6, with D tentatively TRBD1 (5 bases). The germline V gene encodes CDR1 SGHRS and CDR2 YFSETQ. V gave up 4 bases and J gave up 7 bases, with 15 bases separating them. The CDR3 is 15 residues long. CDR3 region: CASSAVGAGNSPLHF. The CDR3 coding sequence is TGCGCCAGCAGCGCGGTAGGGGCAGGGAATTCACCCCTCCACTTT.

The rearrangement links TRBV20-1 to TRBJ2-7, with D maybe TRBD1 (6 bases). This CDR3 contains 14 residues. Germline CDR1 DFQATT, CDR2 SNEGSKA (reference sequence). The ends were cut back, 5 bases at V and 2 bases at J, with 16 bases in the middle. CDR3: CSASQGTVTYEQYF. CDR3 DNA: TGCAGTGCTTCCCAGGGGACCGTTACCTACGAGCAGTACTTC.

This chain connects TRBV7-8 to TRBJ2-7; the D is unclear. V shed 5 bases and J shed 3 bases, with 8 bases lying between them. The CDR3 has 12 residues. Germline CDR1 is SGHVS and CDR2 is FQNEAQ. CDR3 sequence reads: CASSANLYEQYF. The CDR3 bases are TGTGCCAGCAGCGCCAATCTCTACGAGCAGTACTTC.

The rearrangement links TRBV5-5 to TRBJ2-7, with 11 bases aligning to TRBD2. Judging by the DNA end, TRBJ2-5 fits better; the J call may be wrong. This CDR3 region has 15 residues. CDR1 and CDR2 (germline): SGHKS, YYEKEE (reference sequence). The CDR3 reads CASSLSTSGVGTQYF. CDR3 DNA: TGTGCCAGCAGCCTTTCGACTAGCGGGGTAGGGACCCAGTACTTC.

The chain carries TRBV7-9 and TRBJ2-6, with D perhaps TRBD1 (5 bases). The CDR3 has 17 amino acids. The germline V and J ends were trimmed by 1 base and 3 bases, with 13 bases remaining between them. Germline loops: CDR1 SEHNR, CDR2 FQNEAQ (reference sequence). Here the CDR3 reads CASSLVSGFDGANVLTF. CDR3 sequence (DNA): TGTGCCAGCAGCTTAGTTTCAGGGTTCGATGGGGCCAACGTCCTGACTTTC. The full variable domain, in which reference TRBV7-9 and TRBJ2-6 provide the parts outside the CDR3, is DTGVSQNPRHKITKRGQNVTFRCDPISEHNRLYWYRQTLGQGPEFLTYFQNEAQLEKSRLLSDRFSAERPKGSFSTLEIQRTEQGDSAMYLCASSLVSGFDGANVLTFGAGSRLTVL.

This clonotype has just a few counts. J is TRBJ2-5 and V is TRBV11-3; no clear D. The J call may be faulty, since TRBJ2-7 better matches the DNA end. The CDR3 spans 11 residues. Germline V gives CDR1 SGHNT, CDR2 YENEEA. In DNA, the CDR3 is TGTGCCAGCAGACCAGATCACGAGCAGTACTTC. Encoded protein: CASRPDHEQYF.

The V and J genes are TRBV20-1 and TRBJ2-1; tentatively, D is TRBD2 (6 bases). The CDR3 covers 13 residues. Germline V gives CDR1 DFQATT, CDR2 SNEGSKA (reference sequence). V was cut by 7 bases and J by 6 bases, with 16 bases left in between. CDR3 loop: CSVVRDSPNEQFF. DNA for the CDR3: TGCAGTGTTGTCCGGGACTCCCCCAATGAGCAGTTCTTC.

This clonotype was counted between two and nine times. The chain combines TRBV29-1 with TRBJ2-7; TRBD2 is a possible D gene (6 bases). The CDR3 is 13 amino acids. V shed 4 bases and J shed 1 base, with 11 bases lying between them. Germline values: CDR1 SQVTM, CDR2 ANQGSEA. DNA of the CDR3: TGCAGCGTTGCAGGGAGGAGTTCCTACGAGCAGTACTTC. Its translation: CSVAGRSSYEQYF.

The chain is built from TRBV29-1 and TRBJ2-1; D is uncertain. The DNA matches TRBJ2-7 better at its end, which makes the J call doubtful. Germline V lookup: CDR1 SQVTM, CDR2 ANQGSEA. CDR3 length: 13 residues. The CDR3 DNA is TGCAGCGCCGGCAGAAACTCCTACAATGAGCAGTACTTC. As protein: CSAGRNSYNEQYF.

The chain has TRBV20-1 and TRBJ2-3; 7 bases line up with TRBD2. This CDR3 region has 14 residues. In germline, CDR1 is DFQATT, CDR2 SNEGSKA (reference sequence). With 2 bases clipped from V and 4 bases from J, the junction kept 6 bases outside the gene matches. The CDR3 DNA sequence: TGCAGTGCTAGAAACCCGACTAGCTCAGATACGCAGTATTTT. It codes for CSARNPTSSDTQYF.

This rearrangement joins TRBV11-2 to TRBJ2-4; TRBD2 matches at 7 bases. The tail of the sequence fits TRBJ2-7 better, so the J call may be wrong. Germline V lookup: CDR1 SGHAT, CDR2 FQNNGV. The CDR3 runs to 16 residues. CDR3 in amino acids: CASSLHGGRGRYEQYF. The CDR3 coding sequence is TGTGCCAGCAGCCTCCATGGTGGGAGGGGCCGCTACGAGCAGTACTTC.

The genes are TRBV5-1 and TRBJ2-2, with 7 bases lining up with TRBD1. Germline V CDR1 and CDR2: SGHRS, YFSETQ. With 0 bases clipped from V and 3 bases from J, the junction kept 5 bases outside the gene matches. The CDR3 extends over 16 amino acids. The CDR3 here is CASSLGRGGHTGELFF. Here the CDR3 DNA reads TGCGCCAGCAGCTTGGGAAGAGGGGGCCACACCGGGGAGCTGTTTTTT.

The rearrangement joins TRBV29-1 to TRBJ2-2, with D hard to call. The CDR3 contains 12 residues. Trimming removed 2 bases at V and 7 bases at J, with 8 bases between. In germline, CDR1 is SQVTM, CDR2 ANQGSEA. Written as DNA, the CDR3 is TGCAGCGTTGAACGTGGGAACGGGGAGCTGTTTTTT. This encodes CSVERGNGELFF.

The CDR3: CAISEGQVFYGYTF. DNA for the CDR3: TGTGCCATCAGTGAGGGACAGGTTTTCTATGGCTACACCTTC. This chain joins TRBV10-3 and TRBJ1-2; 7 bases align to TRBD1. Germline-derived CDR1 and CDR2 are ENHRY and SYGVKD. The CDR3 has 14 amino acids. With V trimmed by 2 bases and J by 4 bases, 4 bases remained unmatched.